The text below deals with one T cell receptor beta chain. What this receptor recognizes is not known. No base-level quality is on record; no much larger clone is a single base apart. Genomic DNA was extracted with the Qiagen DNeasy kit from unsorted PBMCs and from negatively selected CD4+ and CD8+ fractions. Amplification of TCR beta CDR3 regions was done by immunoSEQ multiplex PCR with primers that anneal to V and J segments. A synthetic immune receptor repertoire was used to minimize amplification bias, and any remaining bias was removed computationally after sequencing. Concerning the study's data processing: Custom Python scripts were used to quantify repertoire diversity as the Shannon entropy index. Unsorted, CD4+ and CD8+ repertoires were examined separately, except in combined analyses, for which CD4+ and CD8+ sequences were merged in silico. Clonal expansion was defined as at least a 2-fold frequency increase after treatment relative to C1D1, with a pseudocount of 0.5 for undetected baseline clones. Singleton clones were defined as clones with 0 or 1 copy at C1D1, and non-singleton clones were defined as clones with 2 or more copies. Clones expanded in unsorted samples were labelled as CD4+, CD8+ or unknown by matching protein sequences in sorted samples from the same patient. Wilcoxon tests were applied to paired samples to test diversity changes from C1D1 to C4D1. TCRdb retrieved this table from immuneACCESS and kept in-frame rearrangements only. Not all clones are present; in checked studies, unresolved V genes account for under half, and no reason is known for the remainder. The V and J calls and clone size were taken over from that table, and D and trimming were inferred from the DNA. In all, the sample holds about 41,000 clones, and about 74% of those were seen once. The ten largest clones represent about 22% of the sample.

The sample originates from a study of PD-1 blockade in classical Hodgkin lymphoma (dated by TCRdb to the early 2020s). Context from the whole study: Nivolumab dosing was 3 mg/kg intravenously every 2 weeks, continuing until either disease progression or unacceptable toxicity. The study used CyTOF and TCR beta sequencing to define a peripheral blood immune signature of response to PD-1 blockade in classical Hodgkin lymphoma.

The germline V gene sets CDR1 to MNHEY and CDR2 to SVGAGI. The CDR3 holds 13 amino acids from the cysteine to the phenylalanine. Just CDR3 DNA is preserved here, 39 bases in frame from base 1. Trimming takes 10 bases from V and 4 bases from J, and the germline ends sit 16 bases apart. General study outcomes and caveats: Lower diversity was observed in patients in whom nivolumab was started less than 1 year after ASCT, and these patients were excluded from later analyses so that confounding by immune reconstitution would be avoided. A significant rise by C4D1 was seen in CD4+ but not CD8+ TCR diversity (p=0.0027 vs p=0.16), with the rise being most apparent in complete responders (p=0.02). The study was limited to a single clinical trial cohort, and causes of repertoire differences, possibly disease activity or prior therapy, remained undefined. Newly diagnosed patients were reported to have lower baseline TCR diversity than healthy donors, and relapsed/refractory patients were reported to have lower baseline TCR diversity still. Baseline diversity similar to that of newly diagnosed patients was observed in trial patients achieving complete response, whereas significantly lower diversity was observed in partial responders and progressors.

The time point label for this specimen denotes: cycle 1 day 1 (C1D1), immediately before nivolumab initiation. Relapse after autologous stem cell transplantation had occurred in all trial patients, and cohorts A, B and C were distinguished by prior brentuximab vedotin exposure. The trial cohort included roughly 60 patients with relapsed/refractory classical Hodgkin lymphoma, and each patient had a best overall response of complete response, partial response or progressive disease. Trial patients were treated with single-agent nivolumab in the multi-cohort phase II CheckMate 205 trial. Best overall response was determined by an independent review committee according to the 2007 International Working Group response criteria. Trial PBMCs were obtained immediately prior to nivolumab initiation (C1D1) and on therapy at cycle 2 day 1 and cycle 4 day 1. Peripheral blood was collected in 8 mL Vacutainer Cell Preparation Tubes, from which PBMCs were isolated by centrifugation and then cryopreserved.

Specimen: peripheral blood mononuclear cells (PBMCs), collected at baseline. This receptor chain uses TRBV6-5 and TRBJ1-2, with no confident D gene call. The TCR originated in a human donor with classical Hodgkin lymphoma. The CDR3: CATRTVGIYGYTF. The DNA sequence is TGTGCCACCAGGACCGTAGGGATCTATGGCTACACCTTC.